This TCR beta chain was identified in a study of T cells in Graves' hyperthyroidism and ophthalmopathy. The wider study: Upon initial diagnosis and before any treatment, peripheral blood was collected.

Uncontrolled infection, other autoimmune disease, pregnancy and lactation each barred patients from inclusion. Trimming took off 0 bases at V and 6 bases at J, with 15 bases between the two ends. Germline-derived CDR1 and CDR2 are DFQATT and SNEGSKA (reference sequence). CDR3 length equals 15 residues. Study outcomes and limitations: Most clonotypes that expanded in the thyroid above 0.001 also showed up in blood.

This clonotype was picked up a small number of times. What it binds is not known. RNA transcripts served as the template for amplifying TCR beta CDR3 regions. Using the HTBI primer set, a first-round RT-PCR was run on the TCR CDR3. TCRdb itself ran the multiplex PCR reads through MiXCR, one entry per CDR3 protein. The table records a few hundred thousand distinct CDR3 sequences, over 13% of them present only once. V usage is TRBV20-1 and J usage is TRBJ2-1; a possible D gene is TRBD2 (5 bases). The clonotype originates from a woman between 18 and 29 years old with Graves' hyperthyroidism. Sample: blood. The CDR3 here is CSARDGAGGGNEQFF. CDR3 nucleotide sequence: TGCAGTGCTAGAGATGGCGCGGGCGGTGGCAATGAGCAGTTCTTC.